These 17 T cell receptor beta chains originate from one sample sequenced in a study of T cell repertoires in cytomegalovirus infection. The antigens of these receptors remain unknown. TCRdb ran MiXCR on the reads and lists one entry per CDR3 protein. The profile covers some 920,000 distinct CDR3 sequences, with roughly 31% appearing a single time and around 15% taken by the ten largest. The sequencing here drew on cultured CD8+ T cells from PBMCs, taken from culture after CMV antigen stimulation. These receptors all come from a human donor in good health (CMV status not recorded). Some clones in this sample may be carry-over from other donors' samples.

This clonotype was observed a handful of times. V is TRBV6-2 or TRBV6-3 and J is TRBJ2-1, with unresolved D. This CDR3 contains 14 residues. In germline, CDR1 is MNHEY, CDR2 SVGEGT. V was clipped by 0 bases and J by 4 bases, with 7 bases between them. The CDR3 DNA follows: TGTGCCAGCAGTTACTCGACACAGTACAATGAGCAGTTCTTC. Residues: CASSYSTQYNEQFF.

This clonotype was detected a few times. CDR3 region: CASSPGLYYELQYV. CDR3 DNA sequence: TGTGCCAGCTCCCCCGGGCTTTACTACGAGTTGCAGTACGTC. The chain has TRBV6-2 or TRBV6-3 and TRBJ2-7; D call uncertain. This CDR3 is 14 amino acids long. Germline V CDR1 and CDR2: MNHEY, SVGEGT. V lost 8 bases and J lost 9, with 23 bases in between.

The table lists this clonotype with a few counts. This chain connects TRBV19 to TRBJ1-5, with unresolved D. The CDR3 totals 14 residues. Trimming took 6 bases from V and 5 from J, leaving 14 bases between them. CDR1 is LNHDA and CDR2 is SQIVND in the germline V gene (reference sequence). CDR3 sequence reads: CASSQPYTDQPQHF. The CDR3, as DNA: TGTGCCAGTAGCCAACCCTACACAGATCAGCCCCAGCATTTT.

This clonotype was seen just once. The DNA of the CDR3 is TGTGCCACCAGCACCACCGGGACAACGGGGGGCTACACCTTC. Protein product: CATSTTGTTGGYTF. V and J are TRBV15 and TRBJ1-2, with a tentative D call TRBD1 (6 bases). This CDR3 is 14 amino acids long. Germline V gives CDR1 LNHNV, CDR2 YYDKDF (reference sequence). V was pared by 4 bases and J by 8 bases, with 17 bases between.

In this sample, this clonotype turned up many times. The chain recombines TRBV7-6 with TRBJ2-5; D uncertain. Germline V lookup: CDR1 SGHVS, CDR2 FNYEAQ. The CDR3 has 13 residues. Between the trimmed V and J ends, which lost 5 bases and 5 bases, there was a span of 12 bases. The CDR3 here is CASSPPSAETQYF. DNA of the CDR3: TGTGCCAGCAGCCCACCATCAGCGGAGACCCAGTACTTC.

Here the CDR3 reads CASSYSRANYEQYF. The CDR3 DNA follows: TGTGCCAGCAGTTACTCACGGGCCAACTACGAGCAGTACTTC. V and J are TRBV6-5 and TRBJ2-7; D ambiguous. V was clipped by 0 bases and J by 3 bases, with 9 bases between them. Germline CDR1 and CDR2: MNHEY and SVGAGI. This CDR3 spans 14 amino acids.

This clonotype was found many times. V usage is TRBV7-8 and J usage is TRBJ2-3; a possible D gene is TRBD1 (6 bases). The CDR3 has 15 amino acids. Germline assignment: CDR1 SGHVS and CDR2 FQNEAQ. Trimming cost V 7 bases and J 3 bases, with 17 bases left between them. The CDR3 DNA is TGTGCCAGCACCTATTTGGGTAGGGGGACAGATACGCAGTATTTT. It yields the protein CASTYLGRGTDTQYF. Full variable domain (missing parts from reference TRBV7-8 and TRBJ2-3): GAGVSQSPRYKVAKRGQDVALRCDPISGHVSLFWYQQALGQGPEFLTYFQNEAQLDKSGLPSDRFFAERPEGSVSTLKIQRTQQEDSAVYLCASTYLGRGTDTQYFGPGTRLTVL.

The DNA for the CDR3 is TGCGCCAGCAATCCGGGAGCCCGGAACACTGAAGCTTTCTTT. Translating it yields CASNPGARNTEAFF. The gene calls are TRBV10-2 and TRBJ1-1; D not resolved. The CDR3 has 14 residues. Trimming shortened V by 7 bases and J by 1 base, and 13 bases separated the two germline ends. In germline, CDR1 is WSHSY, CDR2 SAAADI.

The chain couples TRBV28 to TRBJ2-1; 11 nucleotides align to TRBD2. Trimming took 3 bases from V and 0 from J; bases not matched to a gene: 7. This CDR3 comprises 18 residues. Germline V gene sequence: CDR1 MDHEN, CDR2 SYDVKM. The CDR3 spells CASSFPSGGSSSYNEQFF. The CDR3 DNA reads TGTGCCAGCAGTTTCCCTAGCGGGGGGAGTAGCTCCTACAATGAGCAGTTCTTC.

Details on this clonotype: A much larger clone sits a single nucleotide away, making a read error possible. The V gene is TRBV12-3 or TRBV12-4, the J gene TRBJ1-2; TRBD1 matches 7 bases. CDR3 size: 13 residues. In DNA, the CDR3 is TGTGCCAGCAGTGGAGGGGGCCCTTATGGCTGCACCTTC. Translation: CASSGGGPYGCTF.

This chain joins TRBV12-3 or TRBV12-4 and TRBJ1-1, with D tentatively TRBD1 (5 bases). The germline V and J ends were trimmed by 6 bases and 7 bases, with 18 bases remaining between them. The CDR3 consists of 14 residues. In DNA, the CDR3 is TGTGCCAGCAGCCCAGTGGGGGATCCCCGTGAAGCTTTCTTT. Its protein product is CASSPVGDPREAFF.

There are a few counts of this clonotype. This chain uses TRBV27 with TRBJ1-5; D gene unclear. This CDR3 contains 14 residues. Between the trimmed V and J ends, which lost 3 bases and 0 bases, there was a span of 6 bases. The germline CDR1 and CDR2 sequences are MNHEY and SMNVEV (reference sequence). CDR3 amino acids: CASSLAASNQPQHF. CDR3 sequence (DNA): TGTGCCAGCAGTTTGGCAGCTAGCAATCAGCCCCAGCATTTT.

This clonotype was seen at least ten times. The chain combines TRBV12-3 or TRBV12-4 with TRBJ1-1; D is possibly TRBD1 (5 bases). This CDR3 region has 16 residues. V was pared by 6 bases and J by 2 bases, with 19 bases between. Written as DNA, the CDR3 is TGTGCCAGCAGGCTTTCGATCATTCAGGGAAACACTGAAGCTTTCTTT. It codes for CASRLSIIQGNTEAFF.

This clonotype was seen only a few times. V usage is TRBV13 and J usage is TRBJ1-1, with D unresolved. CDR1 is PRHDT, CDR2 FYEKMQ, per germline (reference sequence). With 1 base removed from V and 5 bases from J, the gap between germline ends came to 11 bases. This CDR3 spans 14 amino acids. The CDR3 sequence: CASSLVGLQTEAFF. The DNA of the CDR3 is TGTGCCAGCAGCTTAGTAGGGTTGCAAACTGAAGCTTTCTTT.

The chain is built from TRBV10-3 and TRBJ2-1; D tentatively reads TRBD1 or TRBD2 (5 bases each). CDR1 and CDR2 (germline): ENHRY, SYGVKD. CDR3 size: 15 residues. The V end was cut by 4 bases, the J end by 0 bases, with 10 bases between. The CDR3 coding sequence is TGTGCCATCAGTGCAGAGGGGAGCTCCTACAATGAGCAGTTCTTC. Amino acid sequence: CAISAEGSSYNEQFF.

This clonotype was detected ten times or more. The chain recombines TRBV7-9 with TRBJ2-5; 9 bases are shared with TRBD2. Trimming cost V 5 bases and J 2 bases; bases outside gene matches: 12. Germline CDR1 and CDR2: SEHNR and FQNEAQ (reference sequence). The CDR3 is 17 residues long. For the CDR3, the DNA is TGTGCCAGCAGCCCCGTAGCGGCGGGGGGGCCACAAGAGACCCAGTACTTC. It encodes CASSPVAAGGPQETQYF.

This clonotype was seen repeatedly, ten times or more. The rearrangement links TRBV7-8 to TRBJ2-2; D remains ambiguous. Per the germline V gene, CDR1 is SGHVS and CDR2 is FQNEAQ. Trimming pared 7 bases from V and 6 bases from J, leaving 21 bases between. This CDR3 has 16 amino acids. CDR3 region: CASIPPLAAWAGELFF. Written as DNA, the CDR3 is TGTGCCAGCATCCCACCTCTGGCAGCTTGGGCCGGGGAGCTGTTTTTT.